Shown below are 3 T cell receptor beta chains from a single sample sequenced in a study of radiotherapy plus CTLA-4 blockade in lung cancer. Data came from immunoSEQ multiplex PCR; TCRdb stores just in-frame clones and leaves some out. The table shows about 15,000 clones, with under 75% occurring only once. Source: peripheral blood, taken from a patient treated with radiotherapy plus ipilimumab. The receptors were sampled from a human donor with non-small cell lung cancer whose response to radiotherapy plus ipilimumab could not be evaluated.

In DNA, the CDR3 is TGTGCCAGCAGCGACATAGCGGGGGGAACCACAGATACGCAGTATTTT. Translating gives CASSDIAGGTTDTQYF. The rearrangement joins TRBV9 to TRBJ2-3; 10 bases align to TRBD2. V was clipped by 3 bases and J by 2 bases; unmatched bases: 6. CDR3 size: 16 residues. Germline CDR1 is SGDLS and CDR2 is YYNGEE.

Points on this clone: One junction end does not reproduce the germline sequence, and a read error may be involved. The J gene is TRBJ1-1, the V gene TRBV30, with TRBD1 as a possible D gene (5 bases). Germline CDR1 GTSNPN, CDR2 SVGIG (reference sequence). This CDR3 has 12 residues. CDR3 protein: CTHHGRGTEAFF. CDR3 coding DNA: TGCACCCACCACGGGAGGGGCACTGAAGCTTTCTTT.

Points on this clone: One junction end disagrees with the germline gene, perhaps due to a read error. V usage is TRBV6-1 and J usage is TRBJ1-1, with D perhaps matching TRBD1 (6 bases). Germline V CDR1 and CDR2: MNHNS, SASEGT. The CDR3 has 13 residues. The CDR3 bases are TGTGCCAGCAGTGAAAGGACAGATTTTAGGTCGGTCTTT. Protein sequence: CASSERTDFRSVF.